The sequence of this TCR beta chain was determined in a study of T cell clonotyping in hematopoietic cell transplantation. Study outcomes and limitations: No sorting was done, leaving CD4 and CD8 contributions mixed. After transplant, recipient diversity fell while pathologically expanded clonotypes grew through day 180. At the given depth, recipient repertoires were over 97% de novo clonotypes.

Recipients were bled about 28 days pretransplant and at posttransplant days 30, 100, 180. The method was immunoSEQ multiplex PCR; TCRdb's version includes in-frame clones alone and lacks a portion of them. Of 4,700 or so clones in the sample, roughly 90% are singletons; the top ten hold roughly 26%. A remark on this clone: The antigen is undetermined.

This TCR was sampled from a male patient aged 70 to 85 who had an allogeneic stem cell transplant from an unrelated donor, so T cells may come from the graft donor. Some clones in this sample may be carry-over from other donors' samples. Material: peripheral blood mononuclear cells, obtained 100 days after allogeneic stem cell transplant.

CDR3 protein: CASSEGRKGPYGYTF. In nucleotides, the CDR3 is TGTGCCAGCAGTGAAGGTCGGAAGGGGCCCTATGGCTACACCTTC. The chain employs TRBV2 and TRBJ1-2; D is perhaps TRBD1 (5 bases). Germline loops: CDR1 SNHLY, CDR2 FYNNEI. V lost 1 base and J 4 bases, leaving 13 bases between the germline ends. The CDR3 extends over 15 amino acids.